Presented here are 2 T cell receptor beta chains from one specimen sequenced in a study of T-cell memory formation after mild COVID-19. Each CDR3 protein gets one entry after TCRdb re-called the 5' RACE reads with MiXCR. The sample has about 150,000 distinct CDR3 sequences, around 5.8% seen once. Sequencing input: PBMCs or a T cell subset sorted from them (not recorded which). The receptors here all came from an adult woman who had mild COVID-19 (a few samples of this study predate the infection). Cell type and time point are not known.

This clonotype was seen many times. The rearrangement uses TRBV27 and TRBJ2-1; no clear D. Germline V gene sequence: CDR1 MNHEY, CDR2 SMNVEV (reference sequence). The CDR3 covers 11 residues. Trimming shortened V by 5 bases and J by 9 bases, and 8 bases separated the two germline ends. The CDR3 protein is CASSVYGEQFF. The CDR3 DNA reads as TGTGCCAGCAGTGTCTACGGTGAGCAGTTCTTC.

The chain employs TRBV12-3 or TRBV12-4 and TRBJ2-3, with 7 positions matching TRBD2. J lost 4 bases, V lost 5 bases, and 27 bases had no gene match. The CDR3 has 21 residues. This CDR3 is CASSPSLGVSSGKGSPDTQYF. CDR3 nucleotide sequence: TGTGCCAGCAGTCCATCCCTTGGGGTATCTAGCGGTAAAGGGTCTCCAGATACGCAGTATTTT.